Listed here are 3 T cell receptor beta chains from one sample, sequenced in a study of blood T cell repertoires in COVID-19. The assay was immunoSEQ multiplex PCR, and TCRdb's table has in-frame clones only and misses some. This sample yields fewer than 250,000 clones, of which almost 85% are seen a single time; about 7.3% belongs to the top ten. Specimen: peripheral blood. The receptors here all came from a woman in her forties or fifties with active or convalescent COVID-19.

This clone was detected a few times. The chain couples TRBV28 to TRBJ1-1, with D maybe TRBD1 (6 bases). The ends were cut back, 5 bases at V and 6 bases at J, with 16 bases in the middle. The CDR3 extends over 14 amino acids. CDR1 and CDR2 from the germline V gene are MDHEN and SYDVKM. The CDR3 protein is CASSPRGIGSEAFF. Here the CDR3 DNA reads TGTGCCAGCAGTCCCAGGGGTATAGGTTCTGAAGCTTTCTTT.

The chain is built from TRBV2 and TRBJ2-2; the match to TRBD2 covers 8 bases. Per the germline V gene, CDR1 is SNHLY and CDR2 is FYNNEI. This CDR3 spans 15 amino acids. The V gene end was trimmed by 5 bases and the J gene end by 3 bases; junction bases not matched to a gene: 5. CDR3 loop: CASSPNGRDTGELFF. In nucleotides, the CDR3 is TGTGCCAGCAGTCCCAACGGGAGGGACACCGGGGAGCTGTTTTTT.

The genes are TRBV7-9 and TRBJ2-7; D not certain. The CDR3 totals 14 residues. The germline V gene encodes CDR1 SEHNR and CDR2 FQNEAQ (reference sequence). V was shortened by 1 base and J by 6 bases, with 13 bases between the two germline ends. CDR3 DNA sequence: TGTGCCAGCAGCTTAGAAGGAGTGGCCTTCGAGCAGTACTTC. This sequence encodes CASSLEGVAFEQYF.